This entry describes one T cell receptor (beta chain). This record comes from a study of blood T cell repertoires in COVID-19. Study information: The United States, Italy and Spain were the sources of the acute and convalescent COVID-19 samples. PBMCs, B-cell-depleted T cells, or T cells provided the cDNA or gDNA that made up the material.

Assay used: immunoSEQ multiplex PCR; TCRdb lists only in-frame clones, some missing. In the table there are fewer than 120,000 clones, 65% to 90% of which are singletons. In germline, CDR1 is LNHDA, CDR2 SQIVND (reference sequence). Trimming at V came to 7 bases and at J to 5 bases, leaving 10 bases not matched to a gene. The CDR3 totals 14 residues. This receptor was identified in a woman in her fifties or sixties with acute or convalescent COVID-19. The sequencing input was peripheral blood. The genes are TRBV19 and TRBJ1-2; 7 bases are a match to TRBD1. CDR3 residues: CASTPGGHRYGYTF. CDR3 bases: TGTGCCAGTACCCCAGGGGGACATCGTTATGGCTACACCTTC.